This paragraph reports one T cell receptor (beta chain). Its antigen remains unidentified. Libraries were prepared by immunoSEQ multiplex PCR; TCRdb keeps only in-frame clonotypes and omits some of them. The table records approximately 50,000 clones, around four fifths of them present only once. Mismatch repair deficiency was confirmed in all patients, by PCR or immunohistochemistry. These data are taken from a study of PD-1 blockade in mismatch repair-deficient tumors. Background on the study: All were previously treated, progressing patients with over 9 mismatch repair-deficient cancer types. Points from the study as a whole: After pembrolizumab, tumor-resident clones rose rapidly, then generally contracted before radiologic responses.

Sample: peripheral blood, taken 4 weeks after starting pembrolizumab. The receptor comes from an adult with mismatch repair-deficient cancer.

The CDR3 nucleotides are TGCGCCAGCACGGGCAACACCGGGGAGCTGTTTTTT. Amino acid sequence: CASTGNTGELFF. The rearrangement uses TRBV10-1 and TRBJ2-2; D remains ambiguous. This CDR3 has 12 amino acids. CDR1 is WNHNN, CDR2 SYGVQD, per germline (reference sequence). The V end was cut by 7 bases, the J end by 2 bases, with 5 bases between.